This T cell receptor (beta chain) was documented in a study of cytomegalovirus exposure and HLA in healthy donors. Unmatched junction bases numbered 12, after V lost 8 bases and J lost 10 bases. Germline-derived CDR1 and CDR2 are LNHDA and SQIVND (reference sequence). The CDR3 spans 13 residues. Primers for the PCR totalled 60 Vbeta and 13 Jbeta. Libraries were prepared by immunoSEQ multiplex PCR; TCRdb keeps only in-frame clonotypes and omits some of them. The sample lists approximately 90,000 clones, approximately 83% occurring once. Material for sequencing was PBMCs. This sequence originates from a man between 40 and 49 years old in good health and CMV-seronegative. The rearrangement uses TRBV19 and TRBJ1-1; TRBD1 agrees at 8 bases. The CDR3 DNA is TGTGCCAGTCGCCAGGACAGGGAGGCTGTAGCTTTCTTT. Its protein is CASRQDREAVAFF.